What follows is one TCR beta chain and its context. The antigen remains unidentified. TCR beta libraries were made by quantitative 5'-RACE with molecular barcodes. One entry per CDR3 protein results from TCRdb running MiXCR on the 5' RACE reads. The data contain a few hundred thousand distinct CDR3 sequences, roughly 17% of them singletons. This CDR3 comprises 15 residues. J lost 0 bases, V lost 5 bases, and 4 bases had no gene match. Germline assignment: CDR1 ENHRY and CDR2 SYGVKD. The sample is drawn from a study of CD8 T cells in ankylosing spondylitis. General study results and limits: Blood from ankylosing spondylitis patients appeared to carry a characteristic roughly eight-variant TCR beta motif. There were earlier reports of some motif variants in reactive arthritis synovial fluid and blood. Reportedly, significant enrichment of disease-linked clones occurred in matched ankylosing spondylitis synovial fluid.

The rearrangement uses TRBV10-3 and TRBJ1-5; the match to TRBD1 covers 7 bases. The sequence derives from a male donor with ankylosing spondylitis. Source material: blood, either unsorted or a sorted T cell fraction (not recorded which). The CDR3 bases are TGTGCCATCAGTCGGGGGACAGATAGCAATCAGCCCCAGCATTTT. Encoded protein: CAISRGTDSNQPQHF.